This T cell receptor beta chain was identified in a study of OX40 agonist ivuxolimab in advanced cancers. As for the study in general: Mean age approximately 66 years, range roughly 20 to 85; around 80% male. Previous treatment with anti-PD-1, anti-PD-L1 or anti-CTLA-4 therapy was allowed; over 35% had received some. Study-level findings and limits: Compared with others, partial responders at 0.1-3.0 mg/kg displayed clonal expansion among the lowest.

V shed 5 bases, J shed 3 bases, and the junction held 4 bases outside the gene matches. Germline assignment: CDR1 SGHTA and CDR2 FQGTGA. This CDR3 contains 15 residues. Regarding this clone: As yet, its antigen is unknown.

The data were produced by immunoSEQ multiplex PCR, yet TCRdb's version contains in-frame clones alone and is incomplete. The data hold roughly 89,000 clones, with about 90% observed a single time. The sample was CD4+ or CD8+ T cells sorted from blood, taken in a trial of the OX40 agonist ivuxolimab. The rearrangement uses TRBV7-3 and TRBJ2-1; 10 nucleotides line up with TRBD2. This receptor was identified in an adult with an advanced solid tumor such as melanoma, head and neck, liver or kidney cancer. The CDR3 spells CASSPSGSGYNEQFF. The CDR3 DNA sequence: TGTGCCAGCAGCCCTAGCGGGAGCGGCTACAATGAGCAGTTCTTC.